A selection of T cell receptor beta chains follows, all from one sample in a study of T cell changes during pregnancy in multiple sclerosis. Generated by immunoSEQ multiplex PCR, the TCRdb table keeps only in-frame clones and is missing some. Here the sample spans approximately 20,000 clones, over 75% being singletons. The specimen was CD8+ T cells from peripheral blood mononuclear cells, collected after pregnancy. These receptors came from a female donor in good health, enrolled as a control in a pregnancy study. The CDR3 runs from the conserved cysteine through the conserved F or W. A D gene is named only where the DNA matches it firmly. The size of a clone is reported for some rows only, either as once, few or many, or as a class for expanded clones.

>TRBJ2-1|TRBD2|-|TRBV13
CASSRTSGTKYNEQFF
TGTGCCAGCAGCCGGACTAGCGGGACAAAATACAATGAGCAGTTCTTC
>TRBJ2-2|TRBD2|-|TRBV7-3
CASSLGLAGGTGELFF
TGTGCCAGCAGCTTGGGACTAGCGGGGGGTACCGGGGAGCTGTTTTTT
>TRBJ1-1|TRBD1|-|TRBV6-1
CASSGDREEAFF
TGTGCCAGCAGTGGGGACAGGGAAGAAGCTTTCTTT
>TRBJ2-2|TRBD2|medium-sized|TRBV30
CARKTSGGIYTGELFF
TGTGCCCGAAAAACTAGCGGGGGGATTTATACCGGGGAGCTGTTTTTT
>TRBJ1-3|TRBD1|-|TRBV7-7
CASSAGTGDGTIYF
TGTGCTAGCAGCGCCGGGACAGGAGACGGCACCATATATTTT
>TRBJ2-1|TRBD2|-|TRBV4-1
CASSQVFLAGDNEQFF
TGCGCCAGCAGCCAAGTATTCCTAGCGGGGGACAATGAGCAGTTCTTC
>TRBJ2-5|TRBD2|-|TRBV19
CASARRGGGETQYF
TGTGCCAGTGCACGGCGGGGGGGCGGGGAGACCCAGTACTTC
>TRBJ2-1|-|-|TRBV7-8
CASSTDIGLYNEQFF
TGTGCCAGCAGCACCGACATCGGACTTTACAATGAGCAGTTCTTC
>TRBJ2-7|-|-|TRBV7-9
CASSLVSPGRRYEQYF
TGTGCCAGCAGCTTAGTCTCTCCCGGCAGGAGGTACGAGCAGTACTTC
>TRBJ2-5|TRBD2|once|TRBV9
CASSSGLAEETQYF
TGTGCCAGCAGCTCGGGACTAGCGGAAGAGACCCAGTACTTC
>TRBJ1-2|TRBD1|-|TRBV6-6
CASSGTDYGYTF
TGTGCCAGCAGTGGGACAGACTATGGCTACACCTTC
>TRBJ1-2|-|-|TRBV7-9
CASSLGQDYGYTF
TGTGCCAGCAGCTTAGGGCAGGACTATGGCTACACCTTC
>TRBJ2-7|TRBD1|few|TRBV27
CASSLSPGQGSHEQYF
TGTGCCAGCAGTTTATCCCCAGGACAGGGTTCACACGAGCAGTACTTC
>TRBJ1-1|TRBD1|-|TRBV7-3
CASSLTGGLNTEAFF
TGTGCCAGCAGCTTGACAGGGGGTTTGAACACTGAAGCTTTCTTT
>TRBJ2-1|-|-|TRBV27
CASSFGGNEQFF
TGTGCCAGCAGTTTCGGAGGGAATGAGCAGTTCTTC
>TRBJ2-2|TRBD2|-|TRBV6-5
CASSYGRGAPGELFF
TGTGCCAGCAGTTACGGGCGGGGGGCCCCCGGGGAGCTGTTTTTT
>TRBJ2-7|TRBD2|-|TRBV15
CATSSERGSYEQYF
TGTGCCACCAGCAGTGAGCGGGGGTCCTACGAGCAGTACTTC
>TRBJ2-7|TRBD1|-|TRBV11-2
CASSTGQGFYEQYF
TGTGCCAGCAGCACGGGACAGGGCTTCTACGAGCAGTACTTC
>TRBJ1-5|TRBD1|few|TRBV6-1
CASSEGSGGDNQPQHF
TGTGCCAGCAGTGAGGGCTCAGGGGGCGACAATCAGCCCCAGCATTTT
>TRBJ1-1|TRBD1|-|TRBV27
CASSLSPPPRGAGGTEAFF
TGTGCCAGCAGTTTATCCCCCCCACCTCGTGGGGCAGGGGGAACTGAAGCTTTCTTT
>TRBJ1-4|TRBD1|-|TRBV30
CAWSAKQGTYNEKLFF
TGTGCCTGGAGTGCGAAACAGGGGACCTATAATGAAAAACTGTTTTTT
>TRBJ1-1|-|-|TRBV4-2
CASSRRTWNTEAFF
TGTGCCAGCAGCCGGCGGACTTGGAACACTGAAGCTTTCTTT
>TRBJ1-1|-|-|TRBV6-6
CASSGRTGWSTEAFF
TGTGCCAGCAGTGGTCGAACAGGGTGGAGCACTGAAGCTTTCTTT
>TRBJ1-1|-|-|TRBV19
CASSIYDTNTEAFF
TGTGCCAGTAGTATATACGACACGAACACTGAAGCTTTCTTT
>TRBJ1-4|-|-|TRBV9
CASSVHGGGKLFF
TGTGCCAGCAGCGTCCATGGGGGAGGGAAACTGTTTTTT
>TRBJ1-1|-|-|TRBV16
CASSHIFTGHAMNTEAFF
TGTGCCAGCAGCCATATTTTTACAGGGCATGCTATGAACACTGAAGCTTTCTTT
>TRBJ1-1|-|-|TRBV15
CATSRTTGGSAFF
TGTGCCACCAGCAGAACGACCGGGGGAAGTGCTTTCTTT
>TRBJ1-6|TRBD1|-|TRBV19
CASKLNPGQGGSPLHF
TGTGCCAGTAAGCTAAACCCGGGACAGGGAGGTTCACCCCTCCACTTT
>TRBJ1-6|TRBD1|-|TRBV5-6
CASSLSADRNNSPLHF
TGTGCCAGCAGCTTAAGTGCGGACAGGAATAATTCACCCCTCCACTTT
>TRBJ1-1|-|-|TRBV7-9
CASSSGRGNTEAFF
TGTGCCAGCAGCTCAGGCCGGGGTAACACTGAAGCTTTCTTT
>TRBJ2-3|TRBD2|once|TRBV6-1
CASSESSGSTDTQYF
TGTGCCAGCAGTGAGTCTAGCGGGAGCACAGATACGCAGTATTTT
>TRBJ2-7|-|once|TRBV5-5
CASSSLRSSYEQYF
TGTGCCAGCAGCTCTCTACGGAGCTCCTACGAGCAGTACTTC
>TRBJ1-2|-|few|TRBV7-2
CASSLALFNLYGYTF
TGTGCCAGCAGCTTAGCCCTATTTAACCTTTATGGCTACACCTTC
>TRBJ2-1|TRBD1|-|TRBV29-1
CSVDNGQGDYNEQFF
TGCAGCGTTGATAACGGACAGGGAGATTACAATGAGCAGTTCTTC
>TRBJ1-5|TRBD1|-|TRBV4-3
CASSRLTGGDQPQHF
TGCGCCAGCAGCCGGTTGACAGGGGGCGATCAGCCCCAGCATTTT
>TRBJ1-3|-|few|TRBV5-3
CARSPGGISALDGSGNTIYF
TGTGCCAGAAGCCCGGGAGGTATCTCGGCTCTGGACGGCTCTGGAAACACCATATATTTT
>TRBJ1-1|-|-|TRBV9
CASSVLEADTEAFF
TGTGCCAGCAGCGTCCTGGAAGCGGACACTGAAGCTTTCTTT
>TRBJ2-7|-|once|TRBV27
CASSLSPGASYEQYF
TGTGCCAGCAGTTTAAGTCCAGGGGCCTCCTACGAGCAGTACTTC
>TRBJ1-2|-|few|TRBV2
CARSPPNRVSGYTF
TGTGCCAGGAGCCCACCAAACAGGGTTTCCGGCTACACCTTC
>TRBJ2-4|-|-|TRBV27
CASSSTTVAKNIQYF
TGTGCCAGCAGTTCCACGACAGTAGCCAAAAACATTCAGTACTTC
>TRBJ1-5|-|-|TRBV9
CASSVGGRVGQPQHF
TGTGCCAGCAGCGTAGGAGGCAGGGTTGGGCAGCCCCAGCATTTT
>TRBJ1-6|-|-|TRBV27
CASSPGDGELSALHF
TGTGCCAGCAGTCCGGGGGACGGGGAGTTATCGGCCCTCCACTTT
>TRBJ1-5|TRBD1|-|TRBV6-6
CASKGQGSNQPQHF
TGTGCCAGCAAAGGACAGGGAAGCAATCAGCCCCAGCATTTT
>TRBJ2-1|-|-|TRBV11-3
CASSLDLAGPGVVQFF
TGTGCCAGCAGCTTAGATCTGGCAGGGCCGGGGGTCGTGCAGTTCTTC
>TRBJ2-2|-|-|TRBV27
CASSLRGGTGELFF
TGTGCCAGCAGTTTAAGGGGGGGCACCGGGGAGCTGTTTTTT
>TRBJ1-1|-|-|TRBV13
CASSAILSRNTEAFF
TGTGCCAGCAGCGCAATTTTATCCAGGAACACTGAAGCTTTCTTT